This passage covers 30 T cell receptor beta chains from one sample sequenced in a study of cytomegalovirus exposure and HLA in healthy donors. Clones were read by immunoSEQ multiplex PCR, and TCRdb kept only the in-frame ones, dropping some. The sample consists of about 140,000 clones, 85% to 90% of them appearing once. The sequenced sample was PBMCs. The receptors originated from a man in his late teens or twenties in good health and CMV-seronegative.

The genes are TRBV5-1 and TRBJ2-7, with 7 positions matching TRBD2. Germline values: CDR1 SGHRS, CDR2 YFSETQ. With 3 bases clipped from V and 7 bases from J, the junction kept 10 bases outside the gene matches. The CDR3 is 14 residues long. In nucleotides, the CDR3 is TGCGCCAGCAGCTCTAGCGGCGGGGGAGGAGAGCAGTACTTC. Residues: CASSSSGGGGEQYF.

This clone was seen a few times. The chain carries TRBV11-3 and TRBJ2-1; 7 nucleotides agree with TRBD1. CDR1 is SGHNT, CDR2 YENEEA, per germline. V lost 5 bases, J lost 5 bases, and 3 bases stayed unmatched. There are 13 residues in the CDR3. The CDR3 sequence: CASSAGTDNEQFF. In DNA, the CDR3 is TGTGCCAGCAGCGCCGGGACAGACAATGAGCAGTTCTTC.

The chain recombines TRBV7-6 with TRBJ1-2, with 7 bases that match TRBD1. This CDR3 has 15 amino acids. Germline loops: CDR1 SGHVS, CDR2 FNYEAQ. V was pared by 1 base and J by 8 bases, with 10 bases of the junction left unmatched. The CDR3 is CASSLDFKGAWGYTF. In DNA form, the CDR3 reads TGTGCCAGCAGCTTAGATTTCAAGGGGGCTTGGGGCTACACCTTC.

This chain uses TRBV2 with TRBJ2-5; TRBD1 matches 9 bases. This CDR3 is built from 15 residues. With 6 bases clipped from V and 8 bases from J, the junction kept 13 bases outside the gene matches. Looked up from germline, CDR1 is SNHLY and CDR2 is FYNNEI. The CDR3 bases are TGTGCCAGCAGGGTTACAGGGGGCCGACTTAACACCCAGTACTTC. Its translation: CASRVTGGRLNTQYF.

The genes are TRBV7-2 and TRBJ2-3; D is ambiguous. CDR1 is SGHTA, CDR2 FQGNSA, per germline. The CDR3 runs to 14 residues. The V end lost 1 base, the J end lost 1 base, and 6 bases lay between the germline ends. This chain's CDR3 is CASSLERGTDTQYF. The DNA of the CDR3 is TGTGCCAGCAGCTTAGAGAGAGGCACAGATACGCAGTATTTT.

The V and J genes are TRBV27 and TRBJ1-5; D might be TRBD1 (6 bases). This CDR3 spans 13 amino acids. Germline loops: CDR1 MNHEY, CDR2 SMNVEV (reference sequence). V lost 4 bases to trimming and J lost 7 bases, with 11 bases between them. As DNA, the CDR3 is TGTGCCAGCAGTTATACAGGGCACCAGCCCCAGCATTTT. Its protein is CASSYTGHQPQHF.

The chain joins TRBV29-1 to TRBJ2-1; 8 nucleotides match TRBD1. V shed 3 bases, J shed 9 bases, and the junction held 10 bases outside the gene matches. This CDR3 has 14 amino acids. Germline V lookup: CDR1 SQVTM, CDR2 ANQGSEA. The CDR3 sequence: CSVDSARGQIEQFF. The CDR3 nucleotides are TGCAGCGTTGATTCGGCCAGGGGGCAGATTGAGCAGTTCTTC.

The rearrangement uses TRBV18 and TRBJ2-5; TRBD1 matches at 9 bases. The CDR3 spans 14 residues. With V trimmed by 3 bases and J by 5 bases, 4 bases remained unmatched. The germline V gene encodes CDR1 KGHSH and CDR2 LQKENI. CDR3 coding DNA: TGTGCCAGCTCACCGGGACAGGGACGGGAGACCCAGTACTTC. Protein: CASSPGQGRETQYF.

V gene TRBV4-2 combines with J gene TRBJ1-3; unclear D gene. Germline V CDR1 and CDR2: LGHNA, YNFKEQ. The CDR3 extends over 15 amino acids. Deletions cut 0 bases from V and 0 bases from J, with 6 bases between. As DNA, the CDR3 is TGTGCCAGCAGCCAAGAAGAGGCCTCTGGAAACACCATATATTTT. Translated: CASSQEEASGNTIYF.

The CDR3 coding sequence is TGTGCCAGCAGCGGCAGGGTGGAGGAGACTAGCGGGGGTTCCTACGAGCAGTACTTC. Residues: CASSGRVEETSGGSYEQYF. The chain employs TRBV7-9 and TRBJ2-7, with TRBD2 matching 12 bases. The CDR3 is 19 amino acids. Germline CDR1 and CDR2: SEHNR and FQNEAQ (reference sequence). J lost 1 base, V lost 5 bases, and 15 bases had no gene match.

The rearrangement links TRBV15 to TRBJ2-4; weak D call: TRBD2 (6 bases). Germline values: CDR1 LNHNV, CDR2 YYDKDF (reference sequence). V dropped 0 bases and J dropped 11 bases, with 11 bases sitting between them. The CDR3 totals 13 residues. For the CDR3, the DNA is TGTGCCACCAGCAGAGATATTGGGAGGCTTCAGTACTTC. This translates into CATSRDIGRLQYF.

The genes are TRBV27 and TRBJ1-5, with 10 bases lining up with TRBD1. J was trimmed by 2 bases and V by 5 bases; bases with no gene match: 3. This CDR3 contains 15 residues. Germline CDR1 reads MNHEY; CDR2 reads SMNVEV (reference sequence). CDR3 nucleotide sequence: TGTGCCAGCAGTACCGGGACAGGGGGCAATCAGCCCCAGCATTTT. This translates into CASSTGTGGNQPQHF.

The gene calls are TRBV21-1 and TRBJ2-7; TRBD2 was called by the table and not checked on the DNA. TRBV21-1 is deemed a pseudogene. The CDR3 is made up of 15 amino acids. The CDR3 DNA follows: TGTGCCAGCAGCGAGAGACACCCCACTAGGAGGGAGCAGTACTTC. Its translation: CASSERHPTRREQYF.

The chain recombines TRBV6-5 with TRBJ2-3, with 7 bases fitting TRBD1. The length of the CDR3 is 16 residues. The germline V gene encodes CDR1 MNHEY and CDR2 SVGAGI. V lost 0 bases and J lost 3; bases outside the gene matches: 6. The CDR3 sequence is CASSYSPGQDTDTQYF. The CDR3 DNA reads TGTGCCAGCAGTTACTCACCTGGACAGGATACAGATACGCAGTATTTT.

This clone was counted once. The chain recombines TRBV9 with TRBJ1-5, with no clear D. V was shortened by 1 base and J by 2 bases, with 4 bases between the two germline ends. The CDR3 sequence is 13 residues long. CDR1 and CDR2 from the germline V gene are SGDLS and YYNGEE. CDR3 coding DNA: TGTGCCAGCAGCGTATTCGGCAATCAGCCCCAGCATTTT. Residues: CASSVFGNQPQHF.

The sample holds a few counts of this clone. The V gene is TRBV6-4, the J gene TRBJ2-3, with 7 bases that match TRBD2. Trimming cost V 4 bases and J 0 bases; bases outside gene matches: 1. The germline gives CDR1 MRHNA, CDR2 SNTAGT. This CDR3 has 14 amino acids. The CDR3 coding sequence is TGTGCCAGCAGTGTTAGCGGGAGCACAGATACGCAGTATTTT. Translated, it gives CASSVSGSTDTQYF.

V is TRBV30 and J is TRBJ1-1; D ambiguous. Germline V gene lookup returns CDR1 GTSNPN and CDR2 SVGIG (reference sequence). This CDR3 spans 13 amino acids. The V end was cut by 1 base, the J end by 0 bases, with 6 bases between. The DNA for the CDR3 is TGTGCCTGGAGTGAACAATTGAACACTGAAGCTTTCTTT. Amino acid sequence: CAWSEQLNTEAFF.

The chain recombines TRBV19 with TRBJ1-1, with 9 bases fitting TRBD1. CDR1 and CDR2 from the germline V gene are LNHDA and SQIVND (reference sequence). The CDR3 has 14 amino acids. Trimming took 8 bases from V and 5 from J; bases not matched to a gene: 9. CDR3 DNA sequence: TGTGCCAGTGGTAAACAGGGGGCGTATACTGAAGCTTTCTTT. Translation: CASGKQGAYTEAFF.

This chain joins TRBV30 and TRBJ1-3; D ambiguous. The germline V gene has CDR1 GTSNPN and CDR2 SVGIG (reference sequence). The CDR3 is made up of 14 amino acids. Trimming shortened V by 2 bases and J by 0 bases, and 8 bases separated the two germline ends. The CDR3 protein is CAWSSSTSGNTIYF. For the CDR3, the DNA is TGTGCCTGGAGTTCTAGTACCTCTGGAAACACCATATATTTT. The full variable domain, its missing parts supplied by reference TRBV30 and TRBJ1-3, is SQTIHQWPATLVQPVGSPLSLECTVEGTSNPNLYWYRQAAGRGLQLLFYSVGIGQISSEVPQNLSASRPQDRQFILSSKKLLLSDSGFYLCAWSSSTSGNTIYFGEGSWLTVV.

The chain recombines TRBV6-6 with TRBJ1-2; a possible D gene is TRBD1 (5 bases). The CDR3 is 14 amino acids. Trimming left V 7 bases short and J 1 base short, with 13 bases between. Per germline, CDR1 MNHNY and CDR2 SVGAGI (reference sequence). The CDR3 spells CASTERGFNYGYTF. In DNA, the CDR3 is TGTGCCAGCACCGAAAGGGGATTTAACTATGGCTACACCTTC.

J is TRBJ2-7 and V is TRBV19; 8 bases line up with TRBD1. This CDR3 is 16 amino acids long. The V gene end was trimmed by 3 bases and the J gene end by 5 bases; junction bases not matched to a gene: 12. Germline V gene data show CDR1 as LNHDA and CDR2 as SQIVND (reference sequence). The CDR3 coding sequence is TGTGCCAGTAGTATGAGATCCGGGACAGGATCGGACGAGCAGTACTTC. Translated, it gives CASSMRSGTGSDEQYF.

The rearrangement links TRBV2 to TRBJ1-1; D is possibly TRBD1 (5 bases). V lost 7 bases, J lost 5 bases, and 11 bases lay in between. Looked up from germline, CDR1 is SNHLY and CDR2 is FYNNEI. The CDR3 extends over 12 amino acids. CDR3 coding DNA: TGTGCCAGCACGGGGGAGGGAACTGAAGCTTTCTTT. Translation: CASTGEGTEAFF.

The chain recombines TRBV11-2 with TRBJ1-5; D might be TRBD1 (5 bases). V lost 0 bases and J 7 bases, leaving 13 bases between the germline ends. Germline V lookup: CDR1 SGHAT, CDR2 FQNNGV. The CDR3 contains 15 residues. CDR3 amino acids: CASSLDLVGVQPQHF. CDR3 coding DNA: TGTGCCAGCAGCTTAGATCTAGTAGGGGTCCAGCCCCAGCATTTT.

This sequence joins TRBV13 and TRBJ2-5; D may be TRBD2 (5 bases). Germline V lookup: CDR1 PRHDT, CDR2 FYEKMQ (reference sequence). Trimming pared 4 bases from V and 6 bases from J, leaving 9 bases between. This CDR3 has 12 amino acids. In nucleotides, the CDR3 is TGTGCCAGCAGCTCCGGAGGAAAGACCCAGTACTTC. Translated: CASSSGGKTQYF.

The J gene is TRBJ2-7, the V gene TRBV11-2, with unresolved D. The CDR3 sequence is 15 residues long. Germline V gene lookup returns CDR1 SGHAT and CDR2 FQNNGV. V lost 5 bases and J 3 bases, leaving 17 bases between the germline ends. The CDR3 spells CASSPTFSARYEQYF. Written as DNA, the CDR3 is TGTGCCAGCAGCCCCACCTTTTCAGCGCGCTACGAGCAGTACTTC. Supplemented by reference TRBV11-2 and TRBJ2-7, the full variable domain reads EAGVAQSPRYKIIEKRQSVAFWCNPISGHATLYWYQQILGQGPKLLIQFQNNGVVDDSQLPKDRFSAERLKGVDSTLKIQPAKLEDSAVYLCASSPTFSARYEQYFGPGTRLTVT.

This CDR3 is CASSIDLRNTEAFF. The CDR3 coding sequence is TGTGCCAGTAGTATAGATCTGAGGAACACTGAAGCTTTCTTT. This rearrangement joins TRBV19 to TRBJ1-1; D is undetermined. Germline V gene sequence: CDR1 LNHDA, CDR2 SQIVND (reference sequence). The CDR3 extends over 14 amino acids. V was clipped by 0 bases and J by 1 base, with 6 bases between them. The full variable domain, with the rest looked up from reference TRBV19 and TRBJ1-1, is DGGITQSPKYLFRKEGQNVTLSCEQNLNHDAMYWYRQDPGQGLRLIYYSQIVNDFQKGDIAEGYSVSREKKESFPLTVTSAQKNPTAFYLCASSIDLRNTEAFFGQGTRLTVV.

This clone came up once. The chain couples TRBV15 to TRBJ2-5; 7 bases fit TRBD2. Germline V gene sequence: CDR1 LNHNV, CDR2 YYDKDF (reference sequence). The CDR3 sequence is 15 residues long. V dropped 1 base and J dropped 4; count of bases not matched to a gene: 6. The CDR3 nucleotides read TGTGCCACCAGCAGAGGACTAGCTTGGCGAGAGACCCAGTACTTC. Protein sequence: CATSRGLAWRETQYF.

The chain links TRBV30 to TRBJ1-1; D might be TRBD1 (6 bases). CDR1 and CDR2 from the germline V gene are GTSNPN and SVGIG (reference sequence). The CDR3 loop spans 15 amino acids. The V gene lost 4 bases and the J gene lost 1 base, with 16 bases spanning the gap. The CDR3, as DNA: TGTGCCTGGATACGGGTGGGGACACCGAACACTGAAGCTTTCTTT. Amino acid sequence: CAWIRVGTPNTEAFF.

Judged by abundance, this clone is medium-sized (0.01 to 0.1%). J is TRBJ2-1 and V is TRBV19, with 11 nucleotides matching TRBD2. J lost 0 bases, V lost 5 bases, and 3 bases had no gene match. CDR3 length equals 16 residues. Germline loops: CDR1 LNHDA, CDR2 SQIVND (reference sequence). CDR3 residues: CASSVTSGGSYNEQFF. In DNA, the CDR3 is TGTGCCAGTAGTGTCACTAGCGGGGGCTCCTACAATGAGCAGTTCTTC. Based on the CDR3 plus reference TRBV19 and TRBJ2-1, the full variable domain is DGGITQSPKYLFRKEGQNVTLSCEQNLNHDAMYWYRQDPGQGLRLIYYSQIVNDFQKGDIAEGYSVSREKKESFPLTVTSAQKNPTAFYLCASSVTSGGSYNEQFFGPGTRLTVL.

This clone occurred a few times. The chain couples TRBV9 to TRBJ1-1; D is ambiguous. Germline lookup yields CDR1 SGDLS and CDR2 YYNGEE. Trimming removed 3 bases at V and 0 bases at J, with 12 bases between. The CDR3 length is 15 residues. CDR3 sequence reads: CASSAYQAMNTEAFF. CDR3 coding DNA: TGTGCCAGCAGCGCTTATCAGGCAATGAACACTGAAGCTTTCTTT.